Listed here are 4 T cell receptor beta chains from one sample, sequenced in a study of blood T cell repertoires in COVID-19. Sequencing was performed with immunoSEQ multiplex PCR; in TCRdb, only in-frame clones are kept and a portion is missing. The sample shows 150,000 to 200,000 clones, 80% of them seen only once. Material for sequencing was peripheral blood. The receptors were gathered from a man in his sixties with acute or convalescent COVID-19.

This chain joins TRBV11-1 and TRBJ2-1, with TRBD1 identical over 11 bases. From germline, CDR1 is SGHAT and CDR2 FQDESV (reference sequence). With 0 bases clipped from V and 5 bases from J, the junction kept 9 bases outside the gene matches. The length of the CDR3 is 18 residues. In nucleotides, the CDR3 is TGTGCCAGCAGCTTAGCGAGGGGGACAGGGGGGCGGGACAATGAGCAGTTCTTC. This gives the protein CASSLARGTGGRDNEQFF. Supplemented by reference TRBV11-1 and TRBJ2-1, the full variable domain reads EAEVAQSPRYKITEKSQAVAFWCDPISGHATLYWYRQILGQGPELLVQFQDESVVDDSQLPKDRFSAERLKGVDSTLKIQPAELGDSAMYLCASSLARGTGGRDNEQFFGPGTRLTVL.

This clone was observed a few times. The CDR3 nucleotides read TGTGCCAGCAGCCCGGGACAGGGGGTCGGCACTGAAGCTTTCTTT. Residues: CASSPGQGVGTEAFF. The chain employs TRBV7-6 and TRBJ1-1; 11 nucleotides match TRBD1. The CDR3 has 15 residues. The junction had 6 bases not matched to a gene; V was cut back by 5 bases and J by 4 bases. The V gene's germline CDR1 is SGHVS and CDR2 FNYEAQ.

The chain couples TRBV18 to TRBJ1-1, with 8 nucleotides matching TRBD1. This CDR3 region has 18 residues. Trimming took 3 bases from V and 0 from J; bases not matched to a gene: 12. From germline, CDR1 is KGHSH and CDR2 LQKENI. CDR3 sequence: CASSPRQGRDGMNTEAFF. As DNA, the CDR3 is TGTGCCAGCTCACCCCGACAGGGGAGGGACGGCATGAACACTGAAGCTTTCTTT.

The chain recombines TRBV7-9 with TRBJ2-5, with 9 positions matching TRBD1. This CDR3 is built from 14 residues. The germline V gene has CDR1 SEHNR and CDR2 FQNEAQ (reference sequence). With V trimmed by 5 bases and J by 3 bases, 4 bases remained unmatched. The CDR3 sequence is CASSPGTGKETQYF. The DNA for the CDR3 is TGTGCCAGCAGCCCCGGGACAGGGAAAGAGACCCAGTACTTC.